This T cell receptor beta chain was observed in a study of cytomegalovirus exposure and HLA in healthy donors. The CDR3 is 15 amino acids. V lost 0 bases, J lost 0 bases, and 2 bases stayed unmatched. Germline CDR1 reads SGHTA; CDR2 reads FQGTGA. The PCR was carried out with 60 Vbeta primers and 13 Jbeta primers. Sequencing used immunoSEQ multiplex PCR; TCRdb keeps in-frame clones, though not all of them. The sample holds 150,000 to 180,000 clones, 70% to 85% seen once. Source material: PBMCs. V is TRBV7-3 and J is TRBJ2-7; 7 bases are a match to TRBD1. This clonotype was obtained from a man aged 25 to 40 in good health and CMV-seronegative. The CDR3 here is CASSLTSGGSYEQYF. The CDR3 DNA reads TGTGCCAGCAGCTTAACATCAGGGGGCTCCTACGAGCAGTACTTC.